The 18 T cell receptor beta chains given below trace back to one sample, sequenced in a study of T-cell memory formation after mild COVID-19. MiXCR, run by TCRdb on the 5' RACE reads, gives a single entry per CDR3 protein. Of a few hundred thousand distinct CDR3 sequences detected, 16% appear once; the ten largest clones hold approximately 20%. Sequencing was carried out using PBMCs or a T cell subset sorted from them (not recorded which). The receptors derive from a man in his late teens or twenties who had mild COVID-19 (a few samples of this study predate the infection). Cell type and time point are not known.

The chain carries TRBV4-3 and TRBJ2-1; 9 bases map to TRBD1. Per germline, CDR1 LGHNA and CDR2 YSLEER. The CDR3 is 16 amino acids. The trim removed 3 bases at V and 6 bases at J, leaving 9 bases unmatched. CDR3 sequence: CASSQGPGQGSNEQFF. The CDR3 bases are TGCGCCAGCAGCCAGGGGCCGGGACAGGGTAGCAATGAGCAGTTCTTC.

The chain recombines TRBV5-1 with TRBJ1-2, with 12 bases that match TRBD1. The length of the CDR3 is 15 residues. Unmatched junction bases numbered 5, after V lost 2 bases and J lost 6 bases. Germline loops: CDR1 SGHRS, CDR2 YFSETQ. In DNA, the CDR3 is TGCGCCAGCAGCTTCAAGGGACAGGGGGCCCATGGCTACACCTTC. This sequence encodes CASSFKGQGAHGYTF. Variable domain in full (rest from reference TRBV5-1 and TRBJ1-2): KAGVTQTPRYLIKTRGQQVTLSCSPISGHRSVSWYQQTPGQGLQFLFEYFSETQRNKGNFPGRFSGRQFSNSRSEMNVSTLELGDSALYLCASSFKGQGAHGYTFGSGTRLTVV.

CDR3 sequence (DNA): TGCAGTGCTTCCCTAGCGGGGGGCGCCTACGAGCAGTACTTC. Translating it yields CSASLAGGAYEQYF. This chain connects TRBV20-1 to TRBJ2-7; 11 bases map to TRBD2. V lost 5 bases, J lost 2 bases, and 5 bases stayed unmatched. The germline gives CDR1 DFQATT, CDR2 SNEGSKA (reference sequence). CDR3 size: 14 residues.

This clonotype has just a few counts. The CDR3 nucleotides read TGCGCCAGCAGCCAAGGAGTGCGGGTAAGGAACACTGAAGCTTTCTTT. Amino acids: CASSQGVRVRNTEAFF. The chain employs TRBV4-3 and TRBJ1-1, with no clear D. CDR3 size: 16 residues. Germline V gives CDR1 LGHNA, CDR2 YSLEER. Trimming shortened V by 1 base and J by 1 base, and 13 bases separated the two germline ends.

The rearrangement uses TRBV6-1 and TRBJ2-7; 8 nucleotides line up with TRBD1. Germline V gene data show CDR1 as MNHNS and CDR2 as SASEGT. CDR3 length equals 12 residues. The J segment lost 3 bases and the V segment lost 10 bases, leaving 5 bases of the junction unmatched. The CDR3: CATQDRDYEQYV. CDR3 nucleotide sequence: TGTGCCACCCAGGACAGGGACTACGAGCAGTACGTC.

The V gene is TRBV11-2, the J gene TRBJ1-2; 7 bases align to TRBD1. CDR1 is SGHAT, CDR2 FQNNGV, per germline. This CDR3 comprises 12 residues. Germline trimming cut 6 bases from V and 8 bases from J; bases unmatched to any gene: 6. CDR3 region: CASSRDSTGYTF. DNA for the CDR3: TGTGCCAGCAGTCGGGACAGTACCGGCTACACCTTC.

The chain joins TRBV14 to TRBJ2-5; possibly TRBD2 for D (5 bases). V lost 0 bases, J lost 5 bases, and 7 bases lay in between. The CDR3 is made up of 13 amino acids. In germline, CDR1 is SGHDN, CDR2 FVKESK. In nucleotides, the CDR3 is TGTGCCAGCAGCCAAGAGTGGAGGGAGACCCAGTACTTC. Amino acids: CASSQEWRETQYF.

For the CDR3, the DNA is TGTGCCAGCAGCGTAGGGACTAGCGGGGGCCACTACAATGAGCAGTTCTTC. It is translated as CASSVGTSGGHYNEQFF. The J gene is TRBJ2-1, the V gene TRBV9; TRBD2 matches at 13 bases. V lost 0 bases to trimming and J lost 3 bases; unmatched junction nucleotides: 3. This CDR3 comprises 17 residues. Per germline, CDR1 SGDLS and CDR2 YYNGEE. The full variable domain, rest sourced from reference TRBV9 and TRBJ2-1, is DSGVTQTPKHLITATGQRVTLRCSPRSGDLSVYWYQQSLDQGLQFLIQYYNGEERAKGNILERFSAQQFPDLHSELNLSSLELGDSALYFCASSVGTSGGHYNEQFFGPGTRLTVL.

This clonotype was seen a handful of times. The chain recombines TRBV5-1 with TRBJ1-1; tentatively, D is TRBD1 (6 bases). The germline gives CDR1 SGHRS, CDR2 YFSETQ. The ends were cut back, 1 base at V and 5 bases at J, with 15 bases in the middle. This CDR3 is built from 15 residues. This CDR3 is CASSLIPGARTEAFF. In nucleotides, the CDR3 is TGCGCCAGCAGCTTGATTCCGGGGGCACGGACTGAAGCTTTCTTT.

This clonotype has just a few counts. Written as DNA, the CDR3 is TGTGCCAGCAACGGGAATAGCAATCAGCCCCAGCATTTT. It encodes CASNGNSNQPQHF. The J gene is TRBJ1-5, the V gene TRBV2; no definite D call. In germline, CDR1 is SNHLY, CDR2 FYNNEI. Trimming took off 7 bases at V and 0 bases at J, with 7 bases between the two ends. The CDR3 loop spans 13 amino acids.

This clonotype showed up many times. V gene TRBV20-1 combines with J gene TRBJ2-5; D possibly corresponds to TRBD2 (6 bases). V was trimmed by 3 bases and J by 2 bases, leaving 10 bases between them. This CDR3 is built from 13 residues. The germline gives CDR1 DFQATT, CDR2 SNEGSKA (reference sequence). The chain's CDR3 is CSAREGRQETQYF. The CDR3 DNA follows: TGCAGTGCTAGGGAGGGTCGGCAAGAGACCCAGTACTTC.

This clonotype was found a few times. This rearrangement joins TRBV9 to TRBJ2-7, with D unresolved. The CDR3 is 13 amino acids. Deletions cut 4 bases from V and 4 bases from J, with 12 bases between. Germline lookup yields CDR1 SGDLS and CDR2 YYNGEE. The CDR3, as DNA: TGTGCCAGCAGCCCGGTCCCCGAGTACGAGCAGTACTTC. Protein product: CASSPVPEYEQYF.

V is TRBV4-2 and J is TRBJ2-1, with 7 bases that match TRBD1. This CDR3 spans 16 amino acids. Germline trimming cut 1 base from V and 4 bases from J; bases unmatched to any gene: 7. Germline V gene sequence: CDR1 LGHNA, CDR2 YNFKEQ. The CDR3 loop is CASSQVRTGDYNEQFF. The CDR3 bases are TGTGCCAGCAGCCAAGTTCGAACAGGGGATTACAATGAGCAGTTCTTC.

This clonotype was seen a handful of times. V is TRBV20-1 and J is TRBJ2-7, with D unresolved. Germline V gene lookup returns CDR1 DFQATT and CDR2 SNEGSKA (reference sequence). Trimming left V 6 bases short and J 6 bases short, with 18 bases between. This CDR3 has 13 residues. The CDR3 DNA follows: TGCAGTGCCGAAGGTAGGACGTCGGCCGAGCAGTACTTC. Translating gives CSAEGRTSAEQYF.

The genes are TRBV11-3 and TRBJ1-1; 7 positions match TRBD1. This CDR3 is built from 14 residues. V shed 3 bases, J shed 0 bases, and the junction held 1 base outside the gene matches. Per germline, CDR1 SGHNT and CDR2 YENEEA. CDR3 nucleotides: TGTGCCAGCAGCTTCAGGGGGATGAACACTGAAGCTTTCTTT. Protein: CASSFRGMNTEAFF. Full variable domain (outside the CDR3, taken from reference TRBV11-3 and TRBJ1-1): EAGVVQSPRYKIIEKKQPVAFWCNPISGHNTLYWYLQNLGQGPELLIRYENEEAVDDSQLPKDRFSAERLKGVDSTLKIQPAELGDSAVYLCASSFRGMNTEAFFGQGTRLTVV.

This clonotype was seen a handful of times. The J gene is TRBJ2-5, the V gene TRBV12-3 or TRBV12-4; TRBD1 might be the D (5 bases). This CDR3 has 14 amino acids. The V gene lost 6 bases and the J gene lost 5 bases, with 16 bases spanning the gap. CDR3 loop: CASRQDAKAETQYF. The CDR3 DNA reads as TGTGCCAGCAGACAGGACGCCAAAGCGGAGACCCAGTACTTC.

This clonotype appeared a few times. The chain has TRBV7-9 and TRBJ2-7, with 8 positions matching TRBD1. Germline CDR1 is SEHNR and CDR2 is FQNEAQ (reference sequence). Trimming cost V 5 bases and J 7 bases; bases outside gene matches: 7. The CDR3 spans 13 residues. For the CDR3, the DNA is TGTGCCAGCAGCGCAGCAGGGGGCTATGAGCAGTACTTC. It yields the protein CASSAAGGYEQYF. Supplemented by reference TRBV7-9 and TRBJ2-7, the full variable domain reads DTGVSQNPRHKITKRGQNVTFRCDPISEHNRLYWYRQTLGQGPEFLTYFQNEAQLEKSRLLSDRFSAERPKGSFSTLEIQRTEQGDSAMYLCASSAAGGYEQYFGPGTRLTVT.

This clonotype was seen more than once but under ten times. This chain connects TRBV10-3 to TRBJ2-2; D is tentatively TRBD1 or TRBD2 (5 bases each). The germline V gene has CDR1 ENHRY and CDR2 SYGVKD. The CDR3 totals 18 residues. V dropped 2 bases and J dropped 1 base, with 17 bases sitting between them. The CDR3 DNA is TGTGCCATCAGTGAGAACGTTGGTGGGGGAAGGAACACCGGGGAGCTGTTTTTT. It translates to CAISENVGGGRNTGELFF.